One TCR beta chain is described in this entry. Its binding antigen is unknown. Qualities for individual bases were not recorded, and no much larger clone is one base off. The immunoSEQ Assay, a bias-controlled multiplex PCR, was used to amplify TCRbeta CDR3 regions from genomic DNA. The paper's processing steps were these. The number of nucleated cells in each sample was estimated by amplification of reference gene primers within the assay. To quantify the absolute abundance of each unique TCRbeta CDR3 rearrangement, sequence reads were collapsed and filtered. For each sample, productive Simpson clonality was calculated as the square root of Simpson's diversity index across productive rearrangements. This is the immuneACCESS table as TCRdb keeps it, with only in-frame sequences that have V and J called. A part of the clones is gone; compared with another copy, unresolved V genes explain less than half, and the rest is unexplained. V, J and clone size are taken as reported in that table, and D and trimming were inferred from the DNA itself. Here the sample has about 330,000 clones; approximately 90% occur a single time. The ten most abundant clones make up 3% to 4% of the sample.

The sample belongs to a study of blood T cell repertoires in COVID-19 (TCRdb year 2020). The study in broad terms: The collaborator samples originated in the United States, Italy and Spain and spanned the acute and convalescent phases of COVID-19. The prospective study material was composed of cDNA or gDNA derived from T cells, B-cell-depleted T cells, or PBMCs. Deeply sampled blood TCRbeta repertoires from subjects exposed to, actively infected with, or recovered from COVID-19 were included in the dataset. The repertoires were released in a freely available public database meant as a resource for research on the immune response to SARS-CoV-2. The samples were drawn from two sources: the first 160 participants of the ongoing ImmuneRACE study, and 950 to 1,500 subjects contributed by 6 global collaborators. Nearly every sample came with metadata listing a de-identified subject ID, COVID-19 status, age in years and sex. HLA class I and class II types, where available, came from metadata supplied by the sample provider rather than from assay-based typing.

Broader findings and caveats from the paper: Clinical and demographic metadata were provided uncurated, with the amount varying by source and participant.

The collaborating institutions used their own protocols to collect whole blood in K2EDTA tubes. For TCRbeta analysis, collaborator samples were shipped as frozen whole blood, as isolated PBMCs, or as DNA extracted from either sample type. The CDR3 starts with the cysteine, ends with the phenylalanine, and has 16 residues. Only the CDR3 portion is preserved as DNA: 48 bases, with reading frame beginning at the first base. CDR1 LNHDA and CDR2 SQIVND were looked up in the germline V gene (reference sequence). V ends up 5 bases short and J 1 base short, with an unmatched junction base count of 6. The chain was built from TRBV19 and TRBJ2-1; 9 of the junction bases match TRBD2. The receptor comes from a woman aged 45 to 65 with active or convalescent COVID-19. The sequenced sample consisted of peripheral blood. The nucleotides are TGTGCCAGTAGTTGGAGTAGCGGGAGTTCCTACAATGAGCAGTTCTTC. This translates into CASSWSSGSSYNEQFF. Full variable domain (CDR3 extended with the reference TRBV19 and TRBJ2-1 proteins): DGGITQSPKYLFRKEGQNVTLSCEQNLNHDAMYWYRQDPGQGLRLIYYSQIVNDFQKGDIAEGYSVSREKKESFPLTVTSAQKNPTAFYLCASSWSSGSSYNEQFFGPGTRLTVL.